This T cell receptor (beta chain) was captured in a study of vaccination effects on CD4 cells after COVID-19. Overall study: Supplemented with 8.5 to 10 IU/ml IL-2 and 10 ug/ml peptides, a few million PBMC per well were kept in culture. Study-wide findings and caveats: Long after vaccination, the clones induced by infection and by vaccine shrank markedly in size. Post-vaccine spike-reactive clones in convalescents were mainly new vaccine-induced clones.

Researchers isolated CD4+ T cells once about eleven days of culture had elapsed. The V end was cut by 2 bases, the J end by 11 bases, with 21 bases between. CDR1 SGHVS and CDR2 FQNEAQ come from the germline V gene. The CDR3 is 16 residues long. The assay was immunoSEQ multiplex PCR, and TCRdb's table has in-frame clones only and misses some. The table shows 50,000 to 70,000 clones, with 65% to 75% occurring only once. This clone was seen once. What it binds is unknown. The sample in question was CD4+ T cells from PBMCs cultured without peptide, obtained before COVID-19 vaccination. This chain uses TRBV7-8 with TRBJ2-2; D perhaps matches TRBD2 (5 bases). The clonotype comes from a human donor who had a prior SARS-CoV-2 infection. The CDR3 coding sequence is TGTGCCAGCAGCTTATTCCGGACGGGGAACGGGGTAGAGCTGTTTTTT. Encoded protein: CASSLFRTGNGVELFF.